The entry that follows covers one T cell receptor beta chain sequence. Its target is not known. This sample was taken from a study of blood T cells in healthy people across ages. Per the germline V gene, CDR1 is SQVTM and CDR2 is ANQGSEA. CDR3 length equals 12 residues. The second PCR ran roughly 6 to 11 cycles with a sample-barcoded 5' primer and J-beta primers. MiXCR, run by TCRdb on the 5' RACE reads, gives a single entry per CDR3 protein. The table records 790,000 or so distinct CDR3 sequences, roughly three fifths of them present only once. General observations from the study: Roughly linear declines in TCR beta diversity per million T cells occurred with age. Unsorted PBMC input precluded a conclusive naive versus antigen-experienced comparison.

The gene calls are TRBV29-1 and TRBJ2-4, with 8 bases that match TRBD1. The tail of the sequence fits TRBJ2-7 better, so the J call may be wrong. This clonotype was sampled from a man aged 35 to 55 in good health. The sequenced material came from blood. The CDR3 reads CSVPGTGYEQYF. The CDR3 DNA follows: TGCAGCGTTCCCGGGACAGGCTACGAGCAGTACTTC.